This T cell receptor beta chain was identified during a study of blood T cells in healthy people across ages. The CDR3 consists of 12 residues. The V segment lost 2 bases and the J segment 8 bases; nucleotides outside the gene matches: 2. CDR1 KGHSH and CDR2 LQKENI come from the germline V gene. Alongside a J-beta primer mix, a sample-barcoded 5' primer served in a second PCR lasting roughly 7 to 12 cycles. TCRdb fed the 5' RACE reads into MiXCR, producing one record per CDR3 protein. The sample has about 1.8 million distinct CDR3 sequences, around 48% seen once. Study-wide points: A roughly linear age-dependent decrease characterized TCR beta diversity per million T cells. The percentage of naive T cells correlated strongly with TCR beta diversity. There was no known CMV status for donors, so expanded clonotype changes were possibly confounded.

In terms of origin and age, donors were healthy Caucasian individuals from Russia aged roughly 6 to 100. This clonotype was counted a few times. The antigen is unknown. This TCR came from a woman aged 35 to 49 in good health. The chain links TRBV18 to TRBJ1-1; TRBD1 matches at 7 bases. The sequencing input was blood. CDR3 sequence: CASSPLGQEAFF. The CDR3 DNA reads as TGTGCCAGCTCACCATTGGGACAGGAAGCTTTCTTT.